Listed here is a single T cell receptor beta chain. Its ends do not fully match the called genes, so a read error is possible. The data belong to a study of T cells in Graves' hyperthyroidism and ophthalmopathy. This CDR3 is 14 amino acids long. TCR beta CDR3 region amplification was performed from RNA transcripts. First-round RT-PCR of the TCR CDR3 relied on the HTBI primer set. MiXCR was run by TCRdb on the multiplex PCR reads, yielding one entry per CDR3 protein. In the table there are almost 600,000 distinct CDR3 sequences, roughly 50% of which are singletons. Sequencing input: peripheral blood or thyroid tissue (not recorded which). The source is a woman in her late teens or twenties with Graves' hyperthyroidism. The chain links TRBV12-3 or TRBV12-4 to TRBJ2-2, with D possibly matching TRBD1 (5 bases). CDR3 nucleotides: TGTGCCAGCAGTTTAGCGCCAGGGCGGAATGAGCAGTTTTTT. Protein: CASSLAPGRNEQFF.